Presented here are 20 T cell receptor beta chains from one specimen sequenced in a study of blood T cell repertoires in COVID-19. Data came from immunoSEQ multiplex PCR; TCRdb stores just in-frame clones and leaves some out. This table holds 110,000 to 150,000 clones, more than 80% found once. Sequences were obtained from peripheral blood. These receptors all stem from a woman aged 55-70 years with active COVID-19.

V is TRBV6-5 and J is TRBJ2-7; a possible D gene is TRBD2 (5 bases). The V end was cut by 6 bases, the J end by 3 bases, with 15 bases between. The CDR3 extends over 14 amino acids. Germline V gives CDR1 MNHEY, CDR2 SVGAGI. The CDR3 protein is CASSYTDYNYEQYF. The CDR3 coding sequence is TGTGCCAGCAGCTATACTGACTATAACTACGAGCAGTACTTC.

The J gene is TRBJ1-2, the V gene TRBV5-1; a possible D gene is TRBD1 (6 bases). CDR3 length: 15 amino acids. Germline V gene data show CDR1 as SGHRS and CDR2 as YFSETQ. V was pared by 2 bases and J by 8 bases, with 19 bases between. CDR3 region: CASSLTGNTPNGYTF. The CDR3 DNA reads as TGCGCCAGCAGCTTAACAGGGAATACCCCCAACGGCTACACCTTC.

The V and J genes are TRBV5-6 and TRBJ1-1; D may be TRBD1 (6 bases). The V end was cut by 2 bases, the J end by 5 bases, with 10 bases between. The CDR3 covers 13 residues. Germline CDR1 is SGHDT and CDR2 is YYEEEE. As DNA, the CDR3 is TGTGCCAGCAGCTTAGGGGGAGGGACTGAAGCTTTCTTT. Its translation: CASSLGGGTEAFF.

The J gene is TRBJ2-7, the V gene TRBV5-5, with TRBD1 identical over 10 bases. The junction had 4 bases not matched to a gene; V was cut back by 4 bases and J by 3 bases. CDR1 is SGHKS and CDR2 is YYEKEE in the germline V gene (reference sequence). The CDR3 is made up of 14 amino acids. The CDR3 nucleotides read TGTGCCAGCAGCGCTGGACAGGGGGTCTACGAGCAGTACTTC. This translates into CASSAGQGVYEQYF. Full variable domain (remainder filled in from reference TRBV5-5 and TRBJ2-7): DAGVTQSPTHLIKTRGQQVTLRCSPISGHKSVSWYQQVLGQGPQFIFQYYEKEERGRGNFPDRFSARQFPNYSSELNVNALLLGDSALYLCASSAGQGVYEQYFGPGTRLTVT.

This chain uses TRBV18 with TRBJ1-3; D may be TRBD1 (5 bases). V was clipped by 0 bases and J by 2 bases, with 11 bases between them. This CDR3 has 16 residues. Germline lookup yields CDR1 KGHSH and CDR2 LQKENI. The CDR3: CASSPPGRVAGNTIYF. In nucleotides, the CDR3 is TGTGCCAGCTCACCACCGGGCAGGGTAGCTGGAAACACCATATATTTT.

The CDR3 is CASSSLSDGTEAFF. DNA of the CDR3: TGTGCCAGCAGTTCACTATCCGACGGGACTGAAGCTTTCTTT. V is TRBV27 and J is TRBJ1-1; D unclear. Trimming removed 4 bases at V and 5 bases at J, with 14 bases between. There are 14 residues in the CDR3. Germline V CDR1 and CDR2: MNHEY, SMNVEV (reference sequence).

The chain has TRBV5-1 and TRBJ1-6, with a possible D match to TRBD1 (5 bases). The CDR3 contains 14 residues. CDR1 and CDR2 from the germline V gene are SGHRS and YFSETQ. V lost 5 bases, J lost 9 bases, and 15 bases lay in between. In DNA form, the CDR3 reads TGCGCCAGCAGGTTCGAGGTCGGGGGTTCACCCCTCCACTTT. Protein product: CASRFEVGGSPLHF.

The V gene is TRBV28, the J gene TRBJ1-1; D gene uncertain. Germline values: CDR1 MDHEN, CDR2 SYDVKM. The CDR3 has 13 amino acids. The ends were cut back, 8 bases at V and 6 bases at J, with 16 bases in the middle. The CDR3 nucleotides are TGTGCCAGCCAAAGACGGGGAAGGGCTGAAGCTTTCTTT. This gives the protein CASQRRGRAEAFF.

CDR3 nucleotide sequence: TGTGCCAGCAGCTTAGGGACTAGGCGGGAGGGCCTTAGCACAGATACGCAGTATTTT. It codes for CASSLGTRREGLSTDTQYF. V and J are TRBV7-2 and TRBJ2-3; 9 bases agree with TRBD2. CDR1 is SGHTA, CDR2 FQGNSA, per germline. This CDR3 region has 19 residues. With V trimmed by 1 base and J by 0 bases, 11 bases remained unmatched.

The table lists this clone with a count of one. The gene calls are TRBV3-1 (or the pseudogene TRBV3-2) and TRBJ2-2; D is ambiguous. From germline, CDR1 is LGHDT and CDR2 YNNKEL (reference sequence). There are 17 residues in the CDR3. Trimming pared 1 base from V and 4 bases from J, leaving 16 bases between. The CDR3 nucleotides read TGTGCCAGCAGCCAAGCCGGAAGGATAACGGGCACCGGGGAGCTGTTTTTT. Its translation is CASSQAGRITGTGELFF.

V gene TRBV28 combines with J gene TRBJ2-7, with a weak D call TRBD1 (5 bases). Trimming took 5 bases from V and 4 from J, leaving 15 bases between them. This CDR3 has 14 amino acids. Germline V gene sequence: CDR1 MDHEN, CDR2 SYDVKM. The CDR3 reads CASSRQWPFYEQYF. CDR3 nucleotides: TGTGCCAGCAGTCGACAGTGGCCATTTTACGAGCAGTACTTC.

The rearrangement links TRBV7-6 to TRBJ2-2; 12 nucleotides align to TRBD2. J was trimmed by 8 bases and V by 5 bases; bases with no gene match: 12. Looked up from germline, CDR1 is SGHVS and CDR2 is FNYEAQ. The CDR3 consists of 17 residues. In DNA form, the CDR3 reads TGTGCCAGCAGCCTCAACACGGGACTAGCGGGCTTTGGGGAGCTGTTTTTT. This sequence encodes CASSLNTGLAGFGELFF.

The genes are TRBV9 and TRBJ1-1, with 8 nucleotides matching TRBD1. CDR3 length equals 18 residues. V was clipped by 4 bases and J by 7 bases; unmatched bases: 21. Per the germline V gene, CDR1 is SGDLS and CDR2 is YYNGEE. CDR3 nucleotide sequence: TGTGCCAGCAGCCCTCTAGACAGGGGAGGTCTGCTAGGGAGTGAAGCTTTCTTT. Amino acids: CASSPLDRGGLLGSEAFF.

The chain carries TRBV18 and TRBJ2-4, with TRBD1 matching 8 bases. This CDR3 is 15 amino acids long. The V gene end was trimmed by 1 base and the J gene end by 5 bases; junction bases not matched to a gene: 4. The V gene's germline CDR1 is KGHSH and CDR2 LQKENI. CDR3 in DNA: TGTGCCAGCTCACCACAGCAGGGGGCGGAAAACATTCAGTACTTC. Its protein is CASSPQQGAENIQYF.

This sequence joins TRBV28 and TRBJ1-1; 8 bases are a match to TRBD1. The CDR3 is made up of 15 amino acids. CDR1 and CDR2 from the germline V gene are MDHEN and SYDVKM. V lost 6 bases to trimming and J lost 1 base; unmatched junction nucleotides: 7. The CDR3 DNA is TGTGCCAGCAGCACACCCGGACAGGGGAACACTGAAGCTTTCTTT. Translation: CASSTPGQGNTEAFF.

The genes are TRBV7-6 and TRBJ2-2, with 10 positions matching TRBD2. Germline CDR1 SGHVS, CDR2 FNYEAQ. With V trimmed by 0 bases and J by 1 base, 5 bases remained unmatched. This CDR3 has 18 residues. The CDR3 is CASSLAPLAGGNTGELFF. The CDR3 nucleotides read TGTGCCAGCAGCTTAGCCCCCTTAGCGGGGGGGAACACCGGGGAGCTGTTTTTT.

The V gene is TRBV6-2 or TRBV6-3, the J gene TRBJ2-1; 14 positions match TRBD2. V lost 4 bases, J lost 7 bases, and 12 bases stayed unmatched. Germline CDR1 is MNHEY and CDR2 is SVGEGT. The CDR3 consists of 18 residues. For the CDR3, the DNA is TGTGCCAGCAGTTTCCAGACTAGCGGGAGGGCTATTGGGAATGAGCAGTTCTTC. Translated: CASSFQTSGRAIGNEQFF.

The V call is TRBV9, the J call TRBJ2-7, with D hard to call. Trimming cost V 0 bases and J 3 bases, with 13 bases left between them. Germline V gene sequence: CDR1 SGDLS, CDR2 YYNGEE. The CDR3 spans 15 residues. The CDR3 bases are TGTGCCAGCAGCGTAGATTTTGCGGCAATCTACGAGCAGTACTTC. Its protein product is CASSVDFAAIYEQYF.

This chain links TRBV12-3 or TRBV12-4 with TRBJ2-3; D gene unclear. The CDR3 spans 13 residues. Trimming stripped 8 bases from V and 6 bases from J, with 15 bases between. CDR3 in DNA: TGTGCCAGCTCCGGCACCCTGCGGGATACGCAGTATTTT. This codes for CASSGTLRDTQYF.

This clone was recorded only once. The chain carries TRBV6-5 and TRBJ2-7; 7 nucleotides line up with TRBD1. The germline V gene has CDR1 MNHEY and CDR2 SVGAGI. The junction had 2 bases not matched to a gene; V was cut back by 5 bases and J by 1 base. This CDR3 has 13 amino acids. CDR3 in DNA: TGTGCCAGCAGTCCGACAGGGTCCTACGAGCAGTACTTC. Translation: CASSPTGSYEQYF.